Sequencing of this TCR beta chain was carried out in a study of blood T cell repertoires in COVID-19. The data were produced by immunoSEQ multiplex PCR, yet TCRdb's version contains in-frame clones alone and is incomplete. The sample lists approximately 240,000 clones; about 90% were seen once. This TCR came from a young man with COVID-19, enrolled during active disease. Input material: peripheral blood.

Written as DNA, the CDR3 is TGTGCCAGCAGCCCGAATTCCGGGAACACCGGGGAGCTGTTTTTT. This sequence encodes CASSPNSGNTGELFF. This chain uses TRBV7-3 with TRBJ2-2; D is ambiguous. V was shortened by 5 bases and J by 1 base, with 11 bases between the two germline ends. The germline V gene has CDR1 SGHTA and CDR2 FQGTGA. CDR3 size: 15 residues.